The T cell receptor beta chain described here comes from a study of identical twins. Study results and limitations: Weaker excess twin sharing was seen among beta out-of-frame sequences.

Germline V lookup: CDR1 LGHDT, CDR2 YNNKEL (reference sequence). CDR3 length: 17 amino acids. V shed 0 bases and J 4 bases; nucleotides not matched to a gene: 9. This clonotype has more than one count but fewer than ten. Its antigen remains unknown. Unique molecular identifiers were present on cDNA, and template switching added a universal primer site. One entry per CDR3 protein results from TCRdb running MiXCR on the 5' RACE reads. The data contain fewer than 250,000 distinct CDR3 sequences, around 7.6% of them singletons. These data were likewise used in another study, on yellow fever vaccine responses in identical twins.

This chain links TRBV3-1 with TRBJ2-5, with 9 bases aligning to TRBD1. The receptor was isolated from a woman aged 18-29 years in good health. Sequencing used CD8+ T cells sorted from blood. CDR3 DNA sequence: TGTGCCAGCAGCCAAGAAGGTCCGGGACAGGGTGGAGAGACCCAGTACTTC. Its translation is CASSQEGPGQGGETQYF.